This T cell receptor beta chain was sequenced for a study of blood T cell repertoires in COVID-19. Looking at the study overall: PBMCs, B-cell-depleted T cells, or T cells were the source of the cDNA or gDNA that made up the material.

V lost 2 bases to trimming and J lost 5 bases; unmatched junction nucleotides: 6. The V gene's germline CDR1 is SGHVS and CDR2 FQNEAQ. The CDR3 contains 15 residues. As originally analysed: For nucleated cells, counts were estimated from reference gene primer amplification. TCRdb's copy holds only in-frame clones and misses some; the assay was immunoSEQ multiplex PCR. From that table come the V and J calls and clone size; the DNA was used to work out D and trimming. The top ten clones hold 10% to 15% of a sample with 150,000 to 200,000 clones, roughly four fifths of them seen once. Living in roughly 23 US areas, the participants were between 18 and 89 years of age.

The sequenced sample consisted of PBMCs or T cells enriched from blood (not recorded which). The chain combines TRBV7-8 with TRBJ1-2, with TRBD1 identical over 9 bases. The TCR sequence derives from a man between 35 and 55 years old who had recovered from COVID-19. The CDR3 DNA is TGTGCCAGCAGCTTAACAGGGGGCATAGGGTATGGCTACACCTTC. Translated, it gives CASSLTGGIGYGYTF.